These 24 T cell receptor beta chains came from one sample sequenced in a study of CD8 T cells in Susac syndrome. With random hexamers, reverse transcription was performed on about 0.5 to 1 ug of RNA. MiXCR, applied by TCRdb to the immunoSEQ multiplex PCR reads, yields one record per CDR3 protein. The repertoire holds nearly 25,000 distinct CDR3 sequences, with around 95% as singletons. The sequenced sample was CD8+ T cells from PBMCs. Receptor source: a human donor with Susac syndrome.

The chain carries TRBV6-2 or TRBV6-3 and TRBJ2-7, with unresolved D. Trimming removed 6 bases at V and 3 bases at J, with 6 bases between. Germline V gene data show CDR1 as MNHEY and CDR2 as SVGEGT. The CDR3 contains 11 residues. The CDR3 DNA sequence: TGTGCCAGCAGCCCCCACTACGAGCAGTACTTC. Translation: CASSPHYEQYF.

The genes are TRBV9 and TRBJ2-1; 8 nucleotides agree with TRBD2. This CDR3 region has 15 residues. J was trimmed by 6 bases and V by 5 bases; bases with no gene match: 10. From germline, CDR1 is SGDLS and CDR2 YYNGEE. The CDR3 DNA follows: TGTGCCAGCAGGGCCTTCGCGGGGGGATCCAATGAGCAGTTCTTC. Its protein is CASRAFAGGSNEQFF.

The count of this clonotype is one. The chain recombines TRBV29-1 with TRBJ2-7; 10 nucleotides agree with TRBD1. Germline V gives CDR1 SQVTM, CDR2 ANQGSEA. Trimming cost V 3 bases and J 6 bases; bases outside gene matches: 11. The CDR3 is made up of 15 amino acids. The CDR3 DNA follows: TGCAGCGTTGACTCTACCGGGACAGGGGAGCGCGAGCAGTACTTC. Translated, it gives CSVDSTGTGEREQYF.

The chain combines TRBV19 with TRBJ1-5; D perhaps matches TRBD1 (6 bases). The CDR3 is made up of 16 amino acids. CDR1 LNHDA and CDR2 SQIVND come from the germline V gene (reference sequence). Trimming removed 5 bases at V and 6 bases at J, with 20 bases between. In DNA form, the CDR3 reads TGTGCCAGTAGTCTCGGGGGGCTAGTCGGCGGTCAGCCCCAGCATTTT. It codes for CASSLGGLVGGQPQHF.

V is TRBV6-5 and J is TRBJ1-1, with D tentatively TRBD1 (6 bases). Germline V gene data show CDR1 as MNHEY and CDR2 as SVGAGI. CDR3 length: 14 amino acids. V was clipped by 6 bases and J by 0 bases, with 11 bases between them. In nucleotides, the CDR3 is TGTGCCAGCAGACTTACAGGGATGAACACTGAAGCTTTCTTT. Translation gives CASRLTGMNTEAFF.

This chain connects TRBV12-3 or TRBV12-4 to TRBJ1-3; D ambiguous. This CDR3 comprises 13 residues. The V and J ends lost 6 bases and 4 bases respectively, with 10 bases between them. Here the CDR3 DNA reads TGTGCCAGCAGAGGACCTTCCGGAAACACCATATATTTT. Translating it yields CASRGPSGNTIYF.

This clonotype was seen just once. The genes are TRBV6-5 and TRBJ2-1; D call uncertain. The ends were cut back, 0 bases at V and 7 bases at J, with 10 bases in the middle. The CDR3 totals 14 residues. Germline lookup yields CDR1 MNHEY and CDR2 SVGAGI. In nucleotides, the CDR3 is TGTGCCAGCAGTTACTCGATGGGATCAAATGAGCAGTTCTTC. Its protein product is CASSYSMGSNEQFF.

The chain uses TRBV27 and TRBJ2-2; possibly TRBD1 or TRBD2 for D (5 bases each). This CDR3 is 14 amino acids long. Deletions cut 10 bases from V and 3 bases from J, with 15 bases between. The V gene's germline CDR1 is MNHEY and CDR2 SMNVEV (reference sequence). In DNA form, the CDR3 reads TGTGCCACCCTCCGGCAGGGAGACACCGGGGAGCTGTTTTTT. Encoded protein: CATLRQGDTGELFF.

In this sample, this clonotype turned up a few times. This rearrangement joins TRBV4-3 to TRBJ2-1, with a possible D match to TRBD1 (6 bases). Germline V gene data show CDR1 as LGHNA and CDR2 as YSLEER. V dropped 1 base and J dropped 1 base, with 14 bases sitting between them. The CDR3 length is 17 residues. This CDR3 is CASSQVAGVLSYNEQFF. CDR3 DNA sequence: TGCGCCAGCAGCCAAGTAGCAGGGGTATTATCCTACAATGAGCAGTTCTTC.

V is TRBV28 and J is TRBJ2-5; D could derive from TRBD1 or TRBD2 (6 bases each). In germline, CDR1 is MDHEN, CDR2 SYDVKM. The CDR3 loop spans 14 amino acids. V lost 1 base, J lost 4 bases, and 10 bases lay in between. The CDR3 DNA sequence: TGTGCCAGCAGTTTATCTGGGGGGCTAGAGACCCAGTACTTC. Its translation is CASSLSGGLETQYF.

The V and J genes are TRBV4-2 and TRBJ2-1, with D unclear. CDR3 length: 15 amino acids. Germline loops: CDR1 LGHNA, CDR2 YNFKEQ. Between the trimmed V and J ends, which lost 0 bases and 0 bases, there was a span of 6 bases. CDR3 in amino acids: CASSQDRISYNEQFF. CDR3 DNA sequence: TGTGCCAGCAGCCAAGATCGGATCTCCTACAATGAGCAGTTCTTC.

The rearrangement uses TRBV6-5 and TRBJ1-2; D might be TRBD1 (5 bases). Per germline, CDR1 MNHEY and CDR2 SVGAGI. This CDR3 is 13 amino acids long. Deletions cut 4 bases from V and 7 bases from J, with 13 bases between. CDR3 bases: TGTGCCAGCAGTTCCGCCGGGGGTTTTGGCTACACCTTC. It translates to CASSSAGGFGYTF.

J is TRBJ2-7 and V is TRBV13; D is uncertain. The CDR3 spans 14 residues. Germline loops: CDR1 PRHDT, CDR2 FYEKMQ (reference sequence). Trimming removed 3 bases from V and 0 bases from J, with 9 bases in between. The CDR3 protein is CASSFLVGSYEQYF. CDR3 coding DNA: TGTGCCAGCAGCTTCCTCGTGGGCTCCTACGAGCAGTACTTC.

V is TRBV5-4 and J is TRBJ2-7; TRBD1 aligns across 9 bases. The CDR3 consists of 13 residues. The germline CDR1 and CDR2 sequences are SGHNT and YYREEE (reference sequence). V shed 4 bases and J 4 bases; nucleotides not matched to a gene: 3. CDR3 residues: CASSPDRGYEQYF. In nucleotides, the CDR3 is TGTGCCAGCAGCCCCGACAGGGGGTACGAGCAGTACTTC.

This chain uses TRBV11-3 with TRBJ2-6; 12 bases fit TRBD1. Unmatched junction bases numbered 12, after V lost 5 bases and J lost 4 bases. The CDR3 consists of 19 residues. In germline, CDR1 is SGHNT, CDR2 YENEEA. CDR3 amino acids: CASSPLRGQGAGGANVLTF. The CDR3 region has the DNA TGTGCCAGCAGCCCCCTACGGGGACAGGGGGCTGGAGGGGCCAACGTCCTGACTTTC.

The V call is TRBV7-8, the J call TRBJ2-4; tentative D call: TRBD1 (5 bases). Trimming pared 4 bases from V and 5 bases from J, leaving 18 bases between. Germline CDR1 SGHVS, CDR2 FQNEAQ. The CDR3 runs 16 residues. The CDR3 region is CASSSLPKGDQNIQYF. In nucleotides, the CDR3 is TGTGCCAGCAGCTCACTCCCCAAAGGGGATCAAAACATTCAGTACTTC.

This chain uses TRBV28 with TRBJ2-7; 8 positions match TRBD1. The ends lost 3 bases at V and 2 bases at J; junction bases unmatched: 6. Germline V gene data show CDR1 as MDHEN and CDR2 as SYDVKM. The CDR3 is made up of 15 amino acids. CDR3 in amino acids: CASSFMAGGPYEQYF. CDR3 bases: TGTGCCAGCAGTTTTATGGCAGGGGGCCCCTACGAGCAGTACTTC. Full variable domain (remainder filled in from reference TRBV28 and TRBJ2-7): DVKVTQSSRYLVKRTGEKVFLECVQDMDHENMFWYRQDPGLGLRLIYFSYDVKMKEKGDIPEGYSVSREKKERFSLILESASTNQTSMYLCASSFMAGGPYEQYFGPGTRLTVT.

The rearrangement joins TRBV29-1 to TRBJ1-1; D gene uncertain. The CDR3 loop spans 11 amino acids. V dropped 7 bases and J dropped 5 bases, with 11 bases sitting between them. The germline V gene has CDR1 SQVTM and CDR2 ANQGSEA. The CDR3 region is CSAGWGTEAFF. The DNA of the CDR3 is TGCAGCGCCGGTTGGGGTACTGAAGCTTTCTTT.

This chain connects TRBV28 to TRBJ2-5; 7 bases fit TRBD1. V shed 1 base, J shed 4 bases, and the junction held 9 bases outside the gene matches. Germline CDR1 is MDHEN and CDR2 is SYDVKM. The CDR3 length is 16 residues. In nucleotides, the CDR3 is TGTGCCAGCAGTTTATATTTCGGGGACAGAAGAGAGACCCAGTACTTC. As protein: CASSLYFGDRRETQYF.

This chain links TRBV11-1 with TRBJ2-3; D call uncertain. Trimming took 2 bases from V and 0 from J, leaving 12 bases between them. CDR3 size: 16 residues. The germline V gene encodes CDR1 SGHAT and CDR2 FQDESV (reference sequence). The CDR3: CASSLFGLLSTDTQYF. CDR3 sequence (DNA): TGTGCCAGCAGCTTATTCGGTCTACTCAGCACAGATACGCAGTATTTT.

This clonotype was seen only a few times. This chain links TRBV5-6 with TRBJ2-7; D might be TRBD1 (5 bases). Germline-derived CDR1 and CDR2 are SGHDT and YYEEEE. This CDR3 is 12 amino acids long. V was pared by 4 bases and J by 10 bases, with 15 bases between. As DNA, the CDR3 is TGTGCCAGCAGCCAAATAAAGACAGAACAGTACTTC. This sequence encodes CASSQIKTEQYF.

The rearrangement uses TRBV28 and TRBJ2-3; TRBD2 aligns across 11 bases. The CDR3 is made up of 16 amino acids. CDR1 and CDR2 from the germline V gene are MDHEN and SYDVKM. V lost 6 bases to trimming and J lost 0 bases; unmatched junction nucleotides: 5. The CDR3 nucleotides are TGTGCCAGCAGCTCCCGACTAGCGGGGAGCACAGATACGCAGTATTTT. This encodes CASSSRLAGSTDTQYF.

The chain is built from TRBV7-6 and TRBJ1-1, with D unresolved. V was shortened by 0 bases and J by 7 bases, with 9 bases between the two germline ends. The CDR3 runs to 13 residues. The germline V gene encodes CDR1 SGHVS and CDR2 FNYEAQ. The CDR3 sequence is CASSLAGPDEAFF. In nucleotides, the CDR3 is TGTGCCAGCAGCTTAGCTGGGCCGGATGAAGCTTTCTTT.

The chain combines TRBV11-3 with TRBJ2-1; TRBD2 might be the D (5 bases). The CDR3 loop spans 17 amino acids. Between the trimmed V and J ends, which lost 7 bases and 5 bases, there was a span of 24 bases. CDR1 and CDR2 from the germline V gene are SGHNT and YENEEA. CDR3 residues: CASTPPGNGLADNEQFF. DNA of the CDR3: TGTGCCAGCACCCCTCCGGGGAACGGGCTAGCCGACAATGAGCAGTTCTTC.